Each of the 18 T cell receptor beta chains below was sequenced from the same sample in a study of T cells expressing NK-cell markers. TCRdb reprocessed the 5' RACE reads, keeping one entry per CDR3 protein, no DNA. In total, the table holds some 280,000 distinct CDR3 sequences. The sequenced sample consisted of blood T cells: a sorted CD56 or NKG2C T cell subset, CD4+ or CD8+ T cells, or bulk PBMC T cells (not recorded which). These receptors were obtained from a man between 18 and 35 years old in good health.

The chain combines TRBV10-3 with TRBJ2-2; lacking DNA, the TRBD1 call made by TCRdb goes unchecked. Germline V CDR1 and CDR2: ENHRY, SYGVKD. The CDR3 totals 15 residues. The CDR3 region is CAISPTGGTIGELFF.

The chain couples TRBV6-2 or TRBV6-3 to TRBJ2-1. The CDR3 covers 11 residues. CDR1 and CDR2 (germline): MNHEY, SVGEGT. The CDR3: CASSPSVVQFF.

The chain couples TRBV25-1 to TRBJ2-1; there is no DNA to check the TCRdb D call of TRBD2. Germline loops: CDR1 MGHDK, CDR2 SYGVNS. The CDR3 covers 17 residues. CDR3 protein: CASSYREGLRSYNEQFF.

This chain connects TRBV25-1 to TRBJ2-1; absent DNA, TCRdb's TRBD1 call cannot be checked. Germline V CDR1 and CDR2: MGHDK, SYGVNS. This CDR3 has 13 amino acids. CDR3 amino acids: CASSFPGRNEQFF.

The chain is built from TRBV7-9 and TRBJ2-4. Germline V lookup: CDR1 SEHNR, CDR2 FQNEAQ (reference sequence). The length of the CDR3 is 13 residues. CDR3 protein: CASSLLIGNIQYF.

V gene TRBV12-3 or TRBV12-4 combines with J gene TRBJ2-1; there is no DNA to check the TCRdb D call of TRBD2. The CDR3 is 17 residues long. CDR3 sequence: CASSLLGWGLAGDEQFF.

The chain has TRBV6-5 and TRBJ2-5; TCRdb picks TRBD2, but there is no DNA to check that call. Germline assignment: CDR1 MNHEY and CDR2 SVGAGI. The CDR3 sequence is 14 residues long. This CDR3 reads CATSLHGRVETQYF.

CDR3 amino acids: CASSYGGRSSGNTIYF. The chain recombines TRBV6-5 with TRBJ1-3. Germline CDR1 reads MNHEY; CDR2 reads SVGAGI. The CDR3 covers 16 residues.

The rearrangement joins TRBV20-1 to TRBJ2-3; TCRdb names TRBD1, which stays unverified in the absence of DNA. The CDR3 spans 14 residues. Germline loops: CDR1 DFQATT, CDR2 SNEGSKA (reference sequence). The CDR3 loop reads CSARGPGSTDTQYF.

The chain combines TRBV5-6 with TRBJ1-1. Germline V gene lookup returns CDR1 SGHDT and CDR2 YYEEEE. This CDR3 spans 17 amino acids. CDR3 in amino acids: CASSLAYPGQANTEAFF. Combining the CDR3 with reference TRBV5-6 and TRBJ1-1 gives the whole variable domain DAGVTQSPTHLIKTRGQQVTLRCSPKSGHDTVSWYQQALGQGPQFIFQYYEEEERQRGNFPDRFSGHQFPNYSSELNVNALLLGDSALYLCASSLAYPGQANTEAFFGQGTRLTVV.

This chain links TRBV20-1 with TRBJ2-3; the TCRdb call, TRBD1, lacks DNA for checking. This CDR3 has 15 amino acids. The germline V gene has CDR1 DFQATT and CDR2 SNEGSKA (reference sequence). The CDR3 sequence: CSAREVRGAGDTQYF.

V and J are TRBV20-1 and TRBJ1-3; TCRdb calls TRBD1, which cannot be checked without DNA. The CDR3 runs to 13 residues. Germline V gene sequence: CDR1 DFQATT, CDR2 SNEGSKA (reference sequence). This CDR3 reads CSAFAPGGNTIYF.

CDR3 protein: CASSQDKPRSSPLHF. This chain uses TRBV27 with TRBJ1-6. This CDR3 has 15 residues. Per germline, CDR1 MNHEY and CDR2 SMNVEV (reference sequence).

This chain links TRBV12-3 or TRBV12-4 with TRBJ2-1; TCRdb's D call, TRBD2, is unchecked because there is no DNA. The CDR3 spans 13 residues. The chain's CDR3 is CASSLVAANEQFF.

The genes are TRBV7-2 and TRBJ2-7; TCRdb selects TRBD2, and the lack of DNA leaves this call unchecked. This CDR3 comprises 15 residues. CDR1 and CDR2 from the germline V gene are SGHTA and FQGNSA. This CDR3 reads CASSLETSGYYEQYF.

V is TRBV7-9 and J is TRBJ2-1; TCRdb picks TRBD2, but there is no DNA to check that call. This CDR3 spans 16 amino acids. CDR1 is SEHNR and CDR2 is FQNEAQ in the germline V gene (reference sequence). The chain's CDR3 is CASSLGSSGSIHEQFF.

This chain links TRBV4-2 with TRBJ2-7; absent DNA, TCRdb's TRBD2 call cannot be checked. CDR1 LGHNA and CDR2 YNFKEQ come from the germline V gene. The CDR3 loop spans 16 amino acids. The CDR3 spells CASSQDWASGSHEQYF.

The J gene is TRBJ2-6, the V gene TRBV6-2 or TRBV6-3; TCRdb names TRBD1, which stays unverified in the absence of DNA. CDR1 and CDR2 (germline): MNHEY, SVGEGT. The CDR3 is made up of 17 amino acids. This CDR3 is CASSSSRDVLGANVLTF.